This TCR beta chain derives from a study of blood T cell repertoires in COVID-19. Across the whole study: The analysed material was cDNA or gDNA that came from T cells, B-cell-depleted T cells, or PBMCs.

Method: immunoSEQ multiplex PCR; TCRdb's copy keeps in-frame clones and lacks some. The data show nearly 300,000 clones, approximately 89% seen once. This clone was seen once. The ends were cut back, 3 bases at V and 7 bases at J, with 12 bases in the middle. This CDR3 region has 12 residues. CDR1 SQVTM and CDR2 ANQGSEA come from the germline V gene. Specimen: peripheral blood. The TCR originated in a woman in her 30s who had recovered from COVID-19. The rearrangement uses TRBV29-1 and TRBJ1-1, with D possibly being TRBD1 (5 bases). CDR3 sequence reads: CSVEARAGEAFF. CDR3 in DNA: TGCAGCGTTGAGGCCAGGGCCGGTGAAGCTTTCTTT.